These 10 T cell receptor beta chains share one sample of origin, sequenced in a study of CD8+CD57+ T cells in acquired aplastic anemia. TCR beta VDJ and CDR3 profiles were obtained from a genomic DNA template. From the reads, TCRdb called clonotypes with MiXCR, one entry per CDR3 protein. The sample has around 430,000 distinct CDR3 sequences; around 30% are singletons. Patients selected for sequencing had displayed CD8+CD57+ cell expansion by flow cytometry. The material sequenced was sorted CD4+, CD8+, or CD8+CD57+ T cells (not recorded which) from PBMCs. The origin of the receptors is a human donor with aplastic anemia.

V usage is TRBV6-1 and J usage is TRBJ1-3; D unclear. This CDR3 region has 17 residues. Between the trimmed V and J ends, which lost 5 bases and 0 bases, there was a span of 17 bases. The V gene's germline CDR1 is MNHNS and CDR2 SASEGT. CDR3 sequence (DNA): TGTGCCAGCAGTCCAGCGACGGGCAGTCTCTCTGGAAACACCATATATTTT. Translation: CASSPATGSLSGNTIYF.

This clonotype was detected many times. The chain recombines TRBV19 with TRBJ2-7, with unresolved D. V was trimmed by 4 bases and J by 1 base, leaving 8 bases between them. Germline loops: CDR1 LNHDA, CDR2 SQIVND (reference sequence). The CDR3 is 13 amino acids. CDR3: CASSKDTSYEQYF. Written as DNA, the CDR3 is TGTGCCAGTAGTAAAGACACTTCCTACGAGCAGTACTTC.

For the CDR3, the DNA is TGTGCCAGCAGTGAAGACTGGACAGGGGAGGTAGCTTTCTTT. It encodes CASSEDWTGEVAFF. V and J are TRBV2 and TRBJ1-1; 9 positions match TRBD1. Germline V gene sequence: CDR1 SNHLY, CDR2 FYNNEI. CDR3 length equals 14 residues. V lost 1 base and J lost 10; bases outside the gene matches: 7.

The chain uses TRBV2 and TRBJ1-6; D remains ambiguous. This CDR3 has 15 amino acids. The V gene's germline CDR1 is SNHLY and CDR2 FYNNEI. Trimming cost V 6 bases and J 5 bases, with 14 bases left between them. The CDR3 DNA follows: TGTGCCAGCAGCTTGGACGGACCGGATAATTCACCCCTCCACTTT. This sequence encodes CASSLDGPDNSPLHF.

This clonotype was seen many times. In nucleotides, the CDR3 is TGCAGCGTTCGAGAGGGCGGCTATGGCTACACCTTC. Translation: CSVREGGYGYTF. This chain connects TRBV29-1 to TRBJ1-2; the D is unclear. Per germline, CDR1 SQVTM and CDR2 ANQGSEA. The CDR3 runs 12 residues. Trimming took 5 bases from V and 4 from J, leaving 11 bases between them.

As for this clonotype: A read error is possible here, since a much larger clone lies one base away. The CDR3 loop is CASSATGTNQPQHF. The CDR3 DNA sequence: TGTGCCAGCAGCGCGACAGGGACCAATCAGCCCCAGCATTTT. The chain couples TRBV7-2 to TRBJ1-5, with 7 bases matching TRBD1. The junction had 4 bases not matched to a gene; V was cut back by 5 bases and J by 3 bases. This CDR3 comprises 14 residues. In germline, CDR1 is SGHTA, CDR2 FQGNSA.

This clonotype has a single count. The junction differs from germline at one of its ends, possibly a read error. The gene calls are TRBV19 and TRBJ1-2; 10 positions agree with TRBD1. Germline V lookup: CDR1 LNHDA, CDR2 SQIVND (reference sequence). CDR3 size: 16 residues. CDR3 region: CAGSGATGGLGYGYTF. In nucleotides, the CDR3 is TGTGCCGGTAGTGGGGCGACAGGGGGCTTGGGCTATGGCTACACCTTC.

This clonotype was recorded a few times. This chain uses TRBV12-5 with TRBJ1-3, with D maybe TRBD1 (6 bases). V dropped 1 base and J dropped 9 bases, with 7 bases sitting between them. The germline V gene has CDR1 LGHNT and CDR2 FRNRAP. The CDR3 runs to 12 residues. In nucleotides, the CDR3 is TGTGCTAGTGGTTTGGAAGGGGGCACCATATATTTT. It is translated as CASGLEGGTIYF. The variable domain in full, with the rest retrieved from reference TRBV12-5 and TRBJ1-3, is DARVTQTPRHKVTEMGQEVTMRCQPILGHNTVFWYRQTMMQGLELLAYFRNRAPLDDSGMPKDRFSAEMPDATLATLKIQPSEPRDSAVYFCASGLEGGTIYFGEGSWLTVV.

This clonotype was observed a handful of times. The chain combines TRBV12-3 or TRBV12-4 with TRBJ2-5; 7 bases map to TRBD1. With V trimmed by 4 bases and J by 4 bases, 12 bases remained unmatched. The length of the CDR3 is 16 residues. CDR3 protein: CASSSRQGRSGETQYF. The CDR3 region has the DNA TGTGCCAGCAGTTCCCGACAGGGAAGGTCAGGAGAGACCCAGTACTTC.

This clonotype appeared many times. This chain links TRBV3-1 with TRBJ1-5; D unclear. This CDR3 spans 12 amino acids. The germline V gene has CDR1 LGHDT and CDR2 YNNKEL (reference sequence). V shed 6 bases and J shed 7 bases, with 10 bases lying between them. The CDR3 loop is CASSYLEQPQHF. The CDR3 nucleotides read TGTGCCAGCAGTTACTTGGAGCAGCCCCAGCATTTT.